Sequencing of this T cell receptor (beta chain) was carried out in a study of early T cells in non-severe SARS-CoV-2 infection. This clonotype showed up many times. Its specificity is unknown. Researchers tagged individual cDNA molecules with unique molecular identifiers. TCRdb recomputed calls from the 5' RACE reads with MiXCR, one row per CDR3 protein. The sample yields about 29,000 distinct CDR3 sequences, roughly 5.4% seen once. Study outcomes and limitations: Anti-spike CD8 responses were favored by VDJdb matching, which missed private and CD4 specificities.

Germline lookup yields CDR1 SGHTA and CDR2 FQGNSA. Trimming removed 6 bases at V and 5 bases at J, with 20 bases between. CDR3 size: 15 residues. The receptor was derived from an adult who was a healthcare worker with PCR-confirmed SARS-CoV-2 infection or an uninfected control (not recorded which). This sequence joins TRBV7-2 and TRBJ2-7; TRBD1 or TRBD2 may be the D gene (5 bases each). Sequences were obtained from whole blood. The CDR3 DNA reads TGTGCCAGCAGTCAGCAAGGGACCGTCCCCCACGAGCAGTACTTC. Protein sequence: CASSQQGTVPHEQYF.